This note documents a single T cell receptor beta chain sequence. This sample stems from a study of blood T cell repertoires in COVID-19. From germline, CDR1 is SGHNT and CDR2 YYREEE (reference sequence). Trimming left V 5 bases short and J 2 bases short, with 13 bases between. This CDR3 comprises 14 residues. Authors' processing steps: Estimated nucleated cell counts came from reference gene primer amplification. Data came from immunoSEQ multiplex PCR; TCRdb stores just in-frame clones and leaves some out. V and J calls and clone size are those listed in that table; D and trimming were worked out from the DNA. Among 270,000 or so clones listed, 65% to 90% were seen once.

This sequence joins TRBV5-4 and TRBJ2-5; the D is unclear. This sequence originates from a woman aged 55-75 years with active or convalescent COVID-19. The sample was peripheral blood. The CDR3 DNA follows: TGTGCCAGCAGTCGCCTGGCTCCACAAGAGACCCAGTACTTC. Amino acids: CASSRLAPQETQYF.